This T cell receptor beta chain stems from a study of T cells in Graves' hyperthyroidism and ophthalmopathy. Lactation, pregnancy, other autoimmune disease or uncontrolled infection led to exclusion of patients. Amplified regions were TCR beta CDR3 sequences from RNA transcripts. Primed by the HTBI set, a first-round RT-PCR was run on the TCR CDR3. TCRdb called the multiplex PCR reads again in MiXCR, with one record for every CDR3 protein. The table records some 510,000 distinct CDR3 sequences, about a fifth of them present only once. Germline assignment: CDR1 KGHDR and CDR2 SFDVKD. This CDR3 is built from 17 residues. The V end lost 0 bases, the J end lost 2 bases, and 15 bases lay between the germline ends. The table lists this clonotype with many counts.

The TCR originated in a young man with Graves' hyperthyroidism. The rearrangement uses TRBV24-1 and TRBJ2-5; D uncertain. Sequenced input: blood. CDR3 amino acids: CATSDLNARTDQETQYF. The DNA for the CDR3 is TGTGCCACCAGTGATTTGAACGCGAGGACGGATCAAGAGACCCAGTACTTC.